Shown below are 5 T cell receptor beta chains from a single sample sequenced in a study of T cell responses to AZD1222 COVID-19 vaccine. Measured with immunoSEQ multiplex PCR; TCRdb has only the in-frame clones, and not every one. The profile shows tens of thousands of clones, 89% of them singletons. Sequenced material: peripheral blood, taken on day 0 of AZD1222 vaccination. The receptors derive from an adult in good health.

This clone was seen once. The V and J genes are TRBV29-1 and TRBJ1-1; D unresolved. Germline V gene lookup returns CDR1 SQVTM and CDR2 ANQGSEA. V was trimmed by 7 bases and J by 2 bases, leaving 14 bases between them. CDR3 size: 13 residues. The CDR3 sequence: CSAGAAFNTEAFF. The CDR3 DNA follows: TGCAGCGCCGGAGCAGCCTTTAACACTGAAGCTTTCTTT.

The rearrangement uses TRBV3-1 (or the pseudogene TRBV3-2) and TRBJ2-3; TRBD2 agrees at 9 bases. Germline V gene data show CDR1 as LGHDT and CDR2 as YNNKEL (reference sequence). The trim removed 2 bases at V and 4 bases at J, leaving 4 bases unmatched. This CDR3 comprises 15 residues. The CDR3 sequence: CASSQTSGYADTQYF. The CDR3 region has the DNA TGTGCCAGCAGCCAAACTAGCGGGTACGCAGATACGCAGTATTTT.

V usage is TRBV9 and J usage is TRBJ1-3; 8 bases are shared with TRBD1. This CDR3 spans 16 amino acids. V was pared by 4 bases and J by 0 bases, with 6 bases of the junction left unmatched. Germline CDR1 reads SGDLS; CDR2 reads YYNGEE. The CDR3 DNA reads as TGTGCCAGCAGCCTTGGACAGGGAGGCTCTGGAAACACCATATATTTT. Its translation is CASSLGQGGSGNTIYF.

This chain links TRBV7-2 with TRBJ1-6; D not certain. With 6 bases removed from V and 8 bases from J, the gap between germline ends came to 14 bases. The CDR3 runs 14 residues. Per the germline V gene, CDR1 is SGHTA and CDR2 is FQGNSA. The CDR3, as DNA: TGTGCCAGCAGACCCCCCGGCGCATATTCACCCCTCCACTTT. Its protein product is CASRPPGAYSPLHF.

The chain uses TRBV7-3 and TRBJ2-2; TRBD2 matches at 9 bases. Germline trimming cut 3 bases from V and 5 bases from J; bases unmatched to any gene: 7. This CDR3 spans 16 amino acids. CDR1 SGHTA and CDR2 FQGTGA come from the germline V gene. The CDR3 region has the DNA TGTGCCAGCAGCTTTGGAGTAGCGGGAGCAACCGGGGAGCTGTTTTTT. It translates to CASSFGVAGATGELFF.